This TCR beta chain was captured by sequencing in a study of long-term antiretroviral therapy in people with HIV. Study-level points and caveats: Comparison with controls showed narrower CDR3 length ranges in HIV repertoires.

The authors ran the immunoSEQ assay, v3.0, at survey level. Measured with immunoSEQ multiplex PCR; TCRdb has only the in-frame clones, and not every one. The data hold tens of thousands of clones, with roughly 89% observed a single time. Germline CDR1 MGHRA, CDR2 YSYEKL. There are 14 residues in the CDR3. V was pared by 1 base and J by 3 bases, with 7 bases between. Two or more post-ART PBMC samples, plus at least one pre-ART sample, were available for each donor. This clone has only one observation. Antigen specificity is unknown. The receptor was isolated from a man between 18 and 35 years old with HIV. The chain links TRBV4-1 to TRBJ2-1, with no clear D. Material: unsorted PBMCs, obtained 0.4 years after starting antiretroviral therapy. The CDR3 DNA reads TGCGCCAGCAGCCAAGTTCTAGTCTACAATGAGCAGTTCTTC. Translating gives CASSQVLVYNEQFF.